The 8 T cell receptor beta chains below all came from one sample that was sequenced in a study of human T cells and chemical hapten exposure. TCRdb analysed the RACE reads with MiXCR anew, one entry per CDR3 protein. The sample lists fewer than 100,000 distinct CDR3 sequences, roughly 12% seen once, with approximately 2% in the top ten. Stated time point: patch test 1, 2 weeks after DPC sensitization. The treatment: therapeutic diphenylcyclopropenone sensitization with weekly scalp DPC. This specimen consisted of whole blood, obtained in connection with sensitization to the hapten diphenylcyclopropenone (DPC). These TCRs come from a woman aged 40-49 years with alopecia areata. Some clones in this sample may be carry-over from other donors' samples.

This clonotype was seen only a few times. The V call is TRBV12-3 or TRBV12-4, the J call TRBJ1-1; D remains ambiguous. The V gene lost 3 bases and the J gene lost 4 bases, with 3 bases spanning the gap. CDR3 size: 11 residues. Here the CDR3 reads CASSFSTEAFF. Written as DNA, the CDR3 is TGTGCCAGCAGTTTCTCCACTGAAGCTTTCTTT.

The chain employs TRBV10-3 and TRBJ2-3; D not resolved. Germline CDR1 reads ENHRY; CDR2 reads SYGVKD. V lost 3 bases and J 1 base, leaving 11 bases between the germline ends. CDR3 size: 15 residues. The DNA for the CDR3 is TGTGCCATCAGTGATGTATTTAGGCGCACAGATACGCAGTATTTT. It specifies CAISDVFRRTDTQYF.

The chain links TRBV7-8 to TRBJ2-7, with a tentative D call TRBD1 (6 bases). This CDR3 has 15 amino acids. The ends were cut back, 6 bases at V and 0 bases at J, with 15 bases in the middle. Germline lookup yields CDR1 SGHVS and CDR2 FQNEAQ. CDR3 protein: CASSRYRDPSYEQYF. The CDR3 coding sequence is TGTGCCAGCAGTCGTTACAGGGACCCCTCCTACGAGCAGTACTTC.

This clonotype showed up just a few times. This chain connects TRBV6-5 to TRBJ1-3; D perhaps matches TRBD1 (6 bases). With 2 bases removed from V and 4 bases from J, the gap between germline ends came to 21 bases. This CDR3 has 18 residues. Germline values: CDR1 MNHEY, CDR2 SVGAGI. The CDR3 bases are TGTGCCAGCAGTTACCCTGGATTCTTGACAGGATTCGGAAACACCATATATTTT. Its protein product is CASSYPGFLTGFGNTIYF.

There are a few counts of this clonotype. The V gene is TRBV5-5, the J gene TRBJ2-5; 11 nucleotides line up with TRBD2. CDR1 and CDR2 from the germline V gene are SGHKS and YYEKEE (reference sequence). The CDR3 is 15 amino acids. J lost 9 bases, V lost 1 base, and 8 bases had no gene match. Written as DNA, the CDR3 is TGTGCCAGCAGCTTGCCGGGACTAGCGGCCAAATCCCAGTACTTC. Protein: CASSLPGLAAKSQYF. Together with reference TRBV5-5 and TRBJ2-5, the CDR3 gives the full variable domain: DAGVTQSPTHLIKTRGQQVTLRCSPISGHKSVSWYQQVLGQGPQFIFQYYEKEERGRGNFPDRFSARQFPNYSSELNVNALLLGDSALYLCASSLPGLAAKSQYFGPGTRLLVL.

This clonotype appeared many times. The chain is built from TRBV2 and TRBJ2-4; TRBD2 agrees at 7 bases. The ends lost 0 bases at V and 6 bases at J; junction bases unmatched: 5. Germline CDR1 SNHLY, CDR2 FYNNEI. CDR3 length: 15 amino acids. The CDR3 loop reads CASSEARGGGNIQYF. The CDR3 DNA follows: TGTGCCAGCAGTGAAGCGCGGGGCGGGGGAAACATTCAGTACTTC.

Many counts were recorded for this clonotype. The CDR3: CATSALAGYNEQFF. For the CDR3, the DNA is TGTGCCACCAGTGCGCTAGCGGGTTACAATGAGCAGTTCTTC. The chain recombines TRBV24-1 with TRBJ2-1; 8 nucleotides align to TRBD2. The CDR3 covers 14 residues. The germline V gene has CDR1 KGHDR and CDR2 SFDVKD. Losses at the gene ends were 5 bases for V and 4 bases for J; bases not matched to a gene: 3.

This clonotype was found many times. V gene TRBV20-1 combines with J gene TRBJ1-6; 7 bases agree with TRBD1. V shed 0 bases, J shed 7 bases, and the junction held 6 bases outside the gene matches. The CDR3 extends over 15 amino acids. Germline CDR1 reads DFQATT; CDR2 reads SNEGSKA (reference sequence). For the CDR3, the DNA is TGCAGTGCTAGAGATCACAGGGGTTGGAATTCACCCCTCCACTTT. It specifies CSARDHRGWNSPLHF.